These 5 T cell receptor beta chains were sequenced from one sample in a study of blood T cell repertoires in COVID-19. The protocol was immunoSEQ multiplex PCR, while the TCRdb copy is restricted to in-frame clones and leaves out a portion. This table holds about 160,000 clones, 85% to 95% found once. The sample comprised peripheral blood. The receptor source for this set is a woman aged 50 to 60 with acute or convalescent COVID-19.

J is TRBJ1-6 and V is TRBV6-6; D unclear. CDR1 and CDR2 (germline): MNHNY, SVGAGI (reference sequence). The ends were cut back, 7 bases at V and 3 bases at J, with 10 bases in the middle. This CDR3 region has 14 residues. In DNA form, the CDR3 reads TGTGCCAGCACCCCAACGGTCTATAATTCACCCCTCCACTTT. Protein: CASTPTVYNSPLHF.

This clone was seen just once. The CDR3 DNA is TGTGCCAGCAGCCCAAAGACTGCTAACACTGAAGCTTTCTTT. It yields the protein CASSPKTANTEAFF. The chain links TRBV7-2 to TRBJ1-1; the D is unclear. V was clipped by 5 bases and J by 2 bases, with 12 bases between them. Per germline, CDR1 SGHTA and CDR2 FQGNSA. The CDR3 runs 14 residues.

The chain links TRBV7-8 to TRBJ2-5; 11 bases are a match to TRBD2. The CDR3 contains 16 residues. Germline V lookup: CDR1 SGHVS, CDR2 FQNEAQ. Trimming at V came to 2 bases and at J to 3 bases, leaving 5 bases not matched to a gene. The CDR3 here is CASSLTTSGTKETQYF. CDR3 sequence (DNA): TGTGCCAGCAGCTTAACGACTAGCGGGACAAAAGAGACCCAGTACTTC.

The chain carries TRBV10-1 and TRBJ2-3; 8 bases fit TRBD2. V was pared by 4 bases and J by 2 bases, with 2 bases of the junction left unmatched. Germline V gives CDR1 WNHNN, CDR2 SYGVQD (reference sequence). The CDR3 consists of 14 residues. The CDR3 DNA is TGCGCCAGCAGTGGGCGGGAGGTCACAGATACGCAGTATTTT. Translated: CASSGREVTDTQYF.

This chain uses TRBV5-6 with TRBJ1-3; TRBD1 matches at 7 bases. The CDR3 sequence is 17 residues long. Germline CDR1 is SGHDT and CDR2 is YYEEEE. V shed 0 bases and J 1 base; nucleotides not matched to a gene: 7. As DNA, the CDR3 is TGTGCCAGCAGCTTGGGACTACAGGGGCAATCTGGAAACACCATATATTTT. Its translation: CASSLGLQGQSGNTIYF.